This T cell receptor beta chain was captured in a study of post-analysis software for immune sequencing data. Study in general: Included among the disease courses, which were recorded for the cohort, were relapsing-remitting, secondary progressive and progressive-relapsing multiple sclerosis.

CDR1 is SGHDT and CDR2 is YYEEEE in the germline V gene. This CDR3 region has 15 residues. Turning to this clonotype: What it binds is not known.

Included in the TCR beta cDNA libraries were unique molecular identifiers. Each CDR3 protein is one row after TCRdb ran MiXCR on the PCR reads. This sample has roughly 620,000 distinct CDR3 sequences, with around 47% found just once. Broader study findings: Batch-mates among the samples co-clustered strongly by F measure. Controls' normalized Chao1 diversity significantly exceeded that of multiple sclerosis patients. There were several TRBV segments more frequent in patients than controls, and TRBV5-6, TRBV5-1 and TRBV20-1 were among them.

The sample was blood. The chain is built from TRBV5-6 and TRBJ2-5; D not resolved. Judging by the DNA end, TRBJ2-7 fits better; the J call may be wrong. The receptor was isolated from a girl aged 5-17 years with multiple sclerosis. The CDR3 nucleotides are TGTGCCAGCAGCCCGCGTGTTGGATGGAGTGGCGAGCAGTACTTC. It specifies CASSPRVGWSGEQYF.